This T cell receptor beta chain came from a study of T cell responses to AZD1222 COVID-19 vaccine. The table came from immunoSEQ multiplex PCR; TCRdb's copy has only in-frame clones and leaves some out. The profile covers 110,000 or so clones, with roughly nine tenths appearing a single time and 5% to 6% taken by the ten largest. Trimming took off 0 bases at V and 8 bases at J, with 10 bases between the two ends. Germline V lookup: CDR1 MGHRA, CDR2 YSYEKL. There are 14 residues in the CDR3. On this clone itself: Its antigen is still unknown.

General study points: Spike-specific TCR breadth and depth both grew after two AZD1222 doses. Baseline seropositives among AZD1222 recipients totaled only five to seven. In a largely white British group with more females than males, clonal diversity was possibly underestimated.

The chain is built from TRBV4-1 and TRBJ1-4; D unclear. The sample was peripheral blood, taken on day 0 of AZD1222 vaccination. The receptor's source is an adult in good health. The CDR3 sequence is CASSQEGRREKLFF. The CDR3 DNA reads TGCGCCAGCAGCCAAGAGGGAAGACGAGAAAAACTGTTTTTT.